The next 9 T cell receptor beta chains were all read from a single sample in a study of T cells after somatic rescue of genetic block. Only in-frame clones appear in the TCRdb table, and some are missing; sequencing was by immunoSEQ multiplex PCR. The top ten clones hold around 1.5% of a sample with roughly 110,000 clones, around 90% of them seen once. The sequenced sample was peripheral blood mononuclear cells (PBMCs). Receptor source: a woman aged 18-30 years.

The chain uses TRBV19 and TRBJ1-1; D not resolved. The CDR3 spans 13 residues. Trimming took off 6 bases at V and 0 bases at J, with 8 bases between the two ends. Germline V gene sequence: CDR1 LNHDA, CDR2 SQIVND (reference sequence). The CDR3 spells CASSLRLNTEAFF. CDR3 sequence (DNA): TGTGCCAGTAGCCTCCGTTTGAACACTGAAGCTTTCTTT. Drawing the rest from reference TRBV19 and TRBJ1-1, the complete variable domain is DGGITQSPKYLFRKEGQNVTLSCEQNLNHDAMYWYRQDPGQGLRLIYYSQIVNDFQKGDIAEGYSVSREKKESFPLTVTSAQKNPTAFYLCASSLRLNTEAFFGQGTRLTVV.

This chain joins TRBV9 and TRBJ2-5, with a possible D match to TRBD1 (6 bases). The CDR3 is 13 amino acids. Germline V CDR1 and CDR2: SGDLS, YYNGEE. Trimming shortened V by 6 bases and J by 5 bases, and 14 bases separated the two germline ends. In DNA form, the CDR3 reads TGTGCCAGCAATCGACAGGATGCGGAGACCCAGTACTTC. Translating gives CASNRQDAETQYF. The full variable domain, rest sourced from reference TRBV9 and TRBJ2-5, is DSGVTQTPKHLITATGQRVTLRCSPRSGDLSVYWYQQSLDQGLQFLIQYYNGEERAKGNILERFSAQQFPDLHSELNLSSLELGDSALYFCASNRQDAETQYFGPGTRLLVL.

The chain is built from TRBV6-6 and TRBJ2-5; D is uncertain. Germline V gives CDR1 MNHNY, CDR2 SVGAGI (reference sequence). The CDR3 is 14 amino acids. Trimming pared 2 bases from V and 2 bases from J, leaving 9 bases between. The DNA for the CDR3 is TGTGCCAGCAGTTACGCCACAGTACAAGAGACCCAGTACTTC. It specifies CASSYATVQETQYF.

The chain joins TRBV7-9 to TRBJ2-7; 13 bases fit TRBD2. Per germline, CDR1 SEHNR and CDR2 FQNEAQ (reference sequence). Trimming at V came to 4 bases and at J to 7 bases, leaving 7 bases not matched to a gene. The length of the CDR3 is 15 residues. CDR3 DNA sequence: TGTGCCAGCAGCTGGACTAGCGGGGGCCTAGGGGAGCAGTACTTC. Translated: CASSWTSGGLGEQYF.

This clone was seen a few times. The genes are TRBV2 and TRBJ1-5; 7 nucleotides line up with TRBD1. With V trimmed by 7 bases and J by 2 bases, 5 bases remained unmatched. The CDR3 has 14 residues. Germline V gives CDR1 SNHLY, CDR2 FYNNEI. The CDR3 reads CASTPGTGNQPQHF. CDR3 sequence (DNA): TGTGCCAGCACCCCAGGGACAGGCAATCAGCCCCAGCATTTT.

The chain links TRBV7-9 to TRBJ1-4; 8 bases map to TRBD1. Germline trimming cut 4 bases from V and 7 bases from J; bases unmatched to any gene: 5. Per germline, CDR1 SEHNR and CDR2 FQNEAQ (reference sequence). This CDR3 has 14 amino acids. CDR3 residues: CASSSGQGSEKLFF. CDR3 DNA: TGTGCCAGCAGCTCCGGACAGGGTAGTGAAAAACTGTTTTTT.

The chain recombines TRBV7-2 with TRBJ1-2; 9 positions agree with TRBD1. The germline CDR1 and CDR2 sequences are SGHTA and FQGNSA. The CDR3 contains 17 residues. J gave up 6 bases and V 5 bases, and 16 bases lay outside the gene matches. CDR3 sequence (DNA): TGTGCCAGCAGCCCATTTTACGGCCGGACAGGGGAGGATGGCTACACCTTC. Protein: CASSPFYGRTGEDGYTF.

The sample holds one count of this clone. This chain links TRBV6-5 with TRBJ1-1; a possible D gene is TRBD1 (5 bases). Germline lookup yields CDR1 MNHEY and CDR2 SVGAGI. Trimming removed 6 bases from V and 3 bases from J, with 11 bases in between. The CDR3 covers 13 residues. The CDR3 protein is CASRAGGDTEAFF. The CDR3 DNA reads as TGTGCCAGCAGAGCGGGGGGAGACACTGAAGCTTTCTTT.

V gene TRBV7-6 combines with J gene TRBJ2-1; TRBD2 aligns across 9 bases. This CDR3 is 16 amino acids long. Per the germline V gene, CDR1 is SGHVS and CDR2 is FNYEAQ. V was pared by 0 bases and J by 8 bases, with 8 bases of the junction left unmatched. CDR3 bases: TGTGCCAGCAGCTTAGCGCGGCCTAGCGGGGCGGATGAGCAGTTCTTC. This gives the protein CASSLARPSGADEQFF.